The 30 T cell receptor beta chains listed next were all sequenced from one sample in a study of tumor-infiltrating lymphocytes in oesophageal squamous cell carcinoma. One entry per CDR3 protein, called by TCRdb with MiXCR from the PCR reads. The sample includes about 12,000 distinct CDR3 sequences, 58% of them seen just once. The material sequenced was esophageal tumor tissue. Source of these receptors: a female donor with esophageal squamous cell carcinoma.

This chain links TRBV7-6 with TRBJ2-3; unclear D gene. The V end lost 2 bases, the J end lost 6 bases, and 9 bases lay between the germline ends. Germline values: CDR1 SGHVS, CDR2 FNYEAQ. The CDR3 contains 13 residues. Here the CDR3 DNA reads TGTGCCAGCAGCTTAATCTTCTGGGATACGCAGTATTTT. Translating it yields CASSLIFWDTQYF. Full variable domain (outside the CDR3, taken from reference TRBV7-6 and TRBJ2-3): GAGVSQSPRYKVTKRGQDVALRCDPISGHVSLYWYRQALGQGPEFLTYFNYEAQQDKSGLPNDRFSAERPEGSISTLTIQRTEQRDSAMYRCASSLIFWDTQYFGPGTRLTVL.

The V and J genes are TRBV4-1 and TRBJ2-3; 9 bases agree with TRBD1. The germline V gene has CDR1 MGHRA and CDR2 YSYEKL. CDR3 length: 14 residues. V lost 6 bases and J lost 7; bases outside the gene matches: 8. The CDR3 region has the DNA TGCGCCAGCAGGGCCGGACAGGGGTTGTATACGCAGTATTTT. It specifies CASRAGQGLYTQYF.

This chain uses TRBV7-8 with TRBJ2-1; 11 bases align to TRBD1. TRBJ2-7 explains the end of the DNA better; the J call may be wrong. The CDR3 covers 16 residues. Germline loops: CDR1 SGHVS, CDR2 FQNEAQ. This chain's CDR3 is CASSPPGQGGTYEQYF. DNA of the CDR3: TGTGCCAGCAGCCCGCCGGGACAGGGGGGAACCTACGAGCAGTACTTC.

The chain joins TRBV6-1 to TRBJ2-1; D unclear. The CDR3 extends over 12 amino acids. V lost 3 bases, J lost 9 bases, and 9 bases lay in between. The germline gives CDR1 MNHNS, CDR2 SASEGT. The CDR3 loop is CASSEENVEQFF. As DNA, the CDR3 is TGTGCCAGCAGTGAGGAGAATGTTGAGCAGTTCTTC.

The CDR3 loop is CASSPWTDEQYF. CDR3 sequence (DNA): TGTGCCAGCAGCCCGTGGACAGACGAGCAGTACTTC. The V and J genes are TRBV7-8 and TRBJ2-7, with D possibly being TRBD1 (6 bases). Germline CDR1 and CDR2: SGHVS and FQNEAQ. CDR3 length equals 12 residues. Deletions cut 5 bases from V and 5 bases from J, with 10 bases between.

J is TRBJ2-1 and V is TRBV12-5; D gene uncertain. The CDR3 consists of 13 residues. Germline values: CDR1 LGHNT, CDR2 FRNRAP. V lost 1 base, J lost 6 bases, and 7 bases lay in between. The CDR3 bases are TGTGCTAGTGGTTTGGGGAGATTCAATGAGCAGTTCTTC. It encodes CASGLGRFNEQFF.

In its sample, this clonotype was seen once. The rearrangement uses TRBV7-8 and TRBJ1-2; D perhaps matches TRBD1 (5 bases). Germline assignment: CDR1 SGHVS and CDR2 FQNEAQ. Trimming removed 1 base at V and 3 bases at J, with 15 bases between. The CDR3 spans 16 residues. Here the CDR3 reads CASSLEASGTYYGYTF. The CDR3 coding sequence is TGTGCCAGCAGCTTAGAGGCTTCAGGGACGTACTATGGCTACACCTTC.

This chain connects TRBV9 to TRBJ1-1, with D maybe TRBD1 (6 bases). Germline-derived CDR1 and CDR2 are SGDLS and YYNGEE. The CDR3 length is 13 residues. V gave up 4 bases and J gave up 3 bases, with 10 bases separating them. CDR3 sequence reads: CASSLGADTEAFF. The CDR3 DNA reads TGTGCCAGCAGCCTGGGGGCAGACACTGAAGCTTTCTTT.

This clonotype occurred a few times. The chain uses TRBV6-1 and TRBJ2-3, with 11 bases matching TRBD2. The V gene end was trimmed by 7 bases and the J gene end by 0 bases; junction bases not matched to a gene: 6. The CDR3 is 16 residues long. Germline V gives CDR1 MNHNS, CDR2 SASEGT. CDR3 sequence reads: CASMRTSGYSTDTQYF. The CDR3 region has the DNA TGTGCCAGCATGCGGACTAGCGGGTACAGCACAGATACGCAGTATTTT.

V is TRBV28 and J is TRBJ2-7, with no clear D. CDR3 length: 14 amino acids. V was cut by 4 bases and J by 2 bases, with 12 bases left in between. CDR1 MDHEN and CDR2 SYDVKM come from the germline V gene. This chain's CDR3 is CASSSAQFPYEQYF. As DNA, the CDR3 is TGTGCCAGCAGTTCGGCTCAGTTCCCCTACGAGCAGTACTTC.

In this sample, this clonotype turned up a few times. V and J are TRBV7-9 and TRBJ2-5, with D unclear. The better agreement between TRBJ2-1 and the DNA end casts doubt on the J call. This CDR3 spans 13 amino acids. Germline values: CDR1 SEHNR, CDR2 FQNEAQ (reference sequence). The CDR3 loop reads CASSLVAANEQFF. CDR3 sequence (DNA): TGTGCCAGCAGCTTAGTTGCGGCCAATGAGCAGTTCTTC.

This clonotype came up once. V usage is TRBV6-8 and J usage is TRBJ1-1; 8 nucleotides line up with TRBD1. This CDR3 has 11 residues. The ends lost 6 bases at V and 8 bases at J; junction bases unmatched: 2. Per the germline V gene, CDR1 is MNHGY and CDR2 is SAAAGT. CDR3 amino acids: CASRRDREAFF. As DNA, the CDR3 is TGTGCCAGCAGAAGGGACAGGGAAGCTTTCTTT.

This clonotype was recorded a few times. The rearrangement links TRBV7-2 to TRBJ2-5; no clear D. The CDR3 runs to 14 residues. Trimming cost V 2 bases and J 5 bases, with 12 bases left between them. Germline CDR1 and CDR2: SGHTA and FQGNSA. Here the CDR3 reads CASSLMGRAETQYF. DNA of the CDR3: TGTGCCAGCAGCTTAATGGGAAGGGCTGAGACCCAGTACTTC.

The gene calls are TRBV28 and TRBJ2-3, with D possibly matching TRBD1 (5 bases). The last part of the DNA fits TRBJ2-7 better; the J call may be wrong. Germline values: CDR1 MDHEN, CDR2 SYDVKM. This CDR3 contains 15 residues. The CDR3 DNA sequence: TGTGCCAGCAGCCGACGAGACAGCCATTCCTACGAGCAGTACTTC. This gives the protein CASSRRDSHSYEQYF.

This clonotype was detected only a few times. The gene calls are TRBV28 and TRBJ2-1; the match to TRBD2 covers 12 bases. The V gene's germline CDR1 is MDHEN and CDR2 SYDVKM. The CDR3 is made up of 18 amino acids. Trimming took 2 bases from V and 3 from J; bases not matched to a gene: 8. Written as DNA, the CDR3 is TGTGCCAGCAGTTTAGGGGGAACTAGCGGGAGGCACTACAATGAGCAGTTCTTC. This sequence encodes CASSLGGTSGRHYNEQFF.

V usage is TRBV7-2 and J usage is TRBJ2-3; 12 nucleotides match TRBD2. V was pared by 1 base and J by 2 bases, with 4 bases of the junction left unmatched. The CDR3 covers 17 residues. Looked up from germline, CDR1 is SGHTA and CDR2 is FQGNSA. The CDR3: CASSLGRTSGVTDTQYF. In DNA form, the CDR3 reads TGTGCCAGCAGCTTAGGCAGGACTAGCGGGGTCACAGATACGCAGTATTTT.

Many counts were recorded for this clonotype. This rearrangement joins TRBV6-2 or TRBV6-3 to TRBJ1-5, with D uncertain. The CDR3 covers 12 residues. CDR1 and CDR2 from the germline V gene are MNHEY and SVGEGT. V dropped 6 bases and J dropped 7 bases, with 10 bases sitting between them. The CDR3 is CASRYSQQPQHF. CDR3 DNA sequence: TGTGCCAGCAGATACAGCCAACAGCCCCAGCATTTT.

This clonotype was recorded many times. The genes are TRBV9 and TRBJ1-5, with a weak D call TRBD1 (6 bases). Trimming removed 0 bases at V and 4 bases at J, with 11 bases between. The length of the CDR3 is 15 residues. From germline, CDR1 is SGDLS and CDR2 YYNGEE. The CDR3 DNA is TGTGCCAGCAGCGTAGCTGGGACAACGAATCAGCCCCAGCATTTT. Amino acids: CASSVAGTTNQPQHF.

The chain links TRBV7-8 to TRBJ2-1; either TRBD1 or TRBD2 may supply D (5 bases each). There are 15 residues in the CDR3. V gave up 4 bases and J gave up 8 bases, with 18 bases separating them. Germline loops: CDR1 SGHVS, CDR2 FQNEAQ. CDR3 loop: CASSYRGRGAHEQFF. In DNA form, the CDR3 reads TGTGCCAGCAGCTATCGGGGCAGAGGGGCACATGAGCAGTTCTTC. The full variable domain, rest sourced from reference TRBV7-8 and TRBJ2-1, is GAGVSQSPRYKVAKRGQDVALRCDPISGHVSLFWYQQALGQGPEFLTYFQNEAQLDKSGLPSDRFFAERPEGSVSTLKIQRTQQEDSAVYLCASSYRGRGAHEQFFGPGTRLTVL.

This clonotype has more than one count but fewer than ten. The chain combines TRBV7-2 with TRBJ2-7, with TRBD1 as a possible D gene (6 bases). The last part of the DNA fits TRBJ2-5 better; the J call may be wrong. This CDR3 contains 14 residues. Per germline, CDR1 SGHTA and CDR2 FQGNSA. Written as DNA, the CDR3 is TGTGCCAGCAGCTTAGTCACAGGGAGAGAGACCCAGTACTTC. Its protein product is CASSLVTGRETQYF.

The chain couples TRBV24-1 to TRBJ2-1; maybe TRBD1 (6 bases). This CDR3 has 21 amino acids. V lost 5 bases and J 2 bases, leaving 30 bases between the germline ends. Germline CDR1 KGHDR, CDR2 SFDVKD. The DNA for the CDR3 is TGTGCCACCAGTGGAAATCAAACAGGGCACCCACCCAACCAACCCTACAATGAGCAGTTCTTC. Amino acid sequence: CATSGNQTGHPPNQPYNEQFF.

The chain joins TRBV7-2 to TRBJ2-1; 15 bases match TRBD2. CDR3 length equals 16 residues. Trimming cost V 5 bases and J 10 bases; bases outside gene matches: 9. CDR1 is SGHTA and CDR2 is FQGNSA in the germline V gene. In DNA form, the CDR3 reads TGTGCCAGCAGCCCCTGGACTAGCGGGAGGGTTGTCGAGCAGTTCTTC. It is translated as CASSPWTSGRVVEQFF.

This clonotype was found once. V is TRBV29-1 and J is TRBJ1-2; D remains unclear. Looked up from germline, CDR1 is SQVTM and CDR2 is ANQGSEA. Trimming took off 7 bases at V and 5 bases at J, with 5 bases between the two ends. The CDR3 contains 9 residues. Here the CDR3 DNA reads TGCAGCGGGCAGTATGGCTACACCTTC. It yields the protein CSGQYGYTF.

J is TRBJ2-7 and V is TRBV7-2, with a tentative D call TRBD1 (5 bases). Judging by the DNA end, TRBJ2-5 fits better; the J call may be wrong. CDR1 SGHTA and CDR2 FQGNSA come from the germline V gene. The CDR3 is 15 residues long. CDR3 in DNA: TGTGCCAGCAGCTTAGGTGGACAAATCCAAGAGACCCAGTACTTC. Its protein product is CASSLGGQIQETQYF.

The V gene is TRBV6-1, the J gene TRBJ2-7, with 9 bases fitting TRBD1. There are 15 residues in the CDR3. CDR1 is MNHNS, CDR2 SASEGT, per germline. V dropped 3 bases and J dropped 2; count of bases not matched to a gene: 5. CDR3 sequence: CASSEPGTGPYEQYF. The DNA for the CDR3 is TGTGCCAGCAGTGAGCCCGGGACAGGGCCCTACGAGCAGTACTTC.

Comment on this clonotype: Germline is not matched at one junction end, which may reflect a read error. CDR3 amino acids: CASSLEPGGSSYNEQFF. The CDR3 DNA reads as TGTGCTAGCAGCTTAGAGCCGGGAGGGAGCTCCTACAATGAGCAGTTCTTC. The chain employs TRBV7-6 and TRBJ2-1; 8 bases are shared with TRBD2. The germline V gene encodes CDR1 SGHVS and CDR2 FNYEAQ. The CDR3 has 17 residues.

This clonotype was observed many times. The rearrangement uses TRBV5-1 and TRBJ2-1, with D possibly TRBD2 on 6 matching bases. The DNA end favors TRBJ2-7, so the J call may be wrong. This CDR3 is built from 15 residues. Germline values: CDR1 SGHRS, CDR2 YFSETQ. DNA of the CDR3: TGCGCCAGCAGCCCGGGACTCCAAACCTACAATGAGCAGTACTTC. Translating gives CASSPGLQTYNEQYF.

The CDR3 coding sequence is TGTGCCAGCAGTTTTGATAGGGGTTCCATCACAGATACGCAGTATTTT. Translating gives CASSFDRGSITDTQYF. The chain joins TRBV28 to TRBJ2-3; TRBD1 might be the D (5 bases). The CDR3 sequence is 16 residues long. Per the germline V gene, CDR1 is MDHEN and CDR2 is SYDVKM. With 3 bases removed from V and 2 bases from J, the gap between germline ends came to 15 bases. The full variable domain, in which reference TRBV28 and TRBJ2-3 provide the parts outside the CDR3, is DVKVTQSSRYLVKRTGEKVFLECVQDMDHENMFWYRQDPGLGLRLIYFSYDVKMKEKGDIPEGYSVSREKKERFSLILESASTNQTSMYLCASSFDRGSITDTQYFGPGTRLTVL.

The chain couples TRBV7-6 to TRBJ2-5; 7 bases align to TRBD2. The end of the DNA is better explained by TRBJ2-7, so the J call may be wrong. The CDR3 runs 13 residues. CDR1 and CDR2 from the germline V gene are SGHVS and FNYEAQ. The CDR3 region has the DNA TGTGCCAGCAGCTTCAGCGGGACGGACGAGCAGTACTTC. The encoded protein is CASSFSGTDEQYF.

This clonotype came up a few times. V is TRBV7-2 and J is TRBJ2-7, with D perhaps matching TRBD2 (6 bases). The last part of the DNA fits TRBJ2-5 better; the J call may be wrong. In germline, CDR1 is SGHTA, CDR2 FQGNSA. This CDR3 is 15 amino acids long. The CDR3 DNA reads TGTGCCAGCAGCTCGACGCGGGGAGTCCAAGAGACCCAGTACTTC. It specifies CASSSTRGVQETQYF.